This T cell receptor beta chain was sequenced during a study of blood T cell repertoires in COVID-19. Study overall: Donors in the United States, Italy and Spain gave samples during acute or convalescent COVID-19. In each case, the material was cDNA or gDNA derived from T cells, B-cell-depleted T cells, or PBMCs.

The CDR3 covers 15 residues. Trimming at V came to 5 bases and at J to 6 bases, leaving 7 bases not matched to a gene. CDR1 is SGDLS and CDR2 is YYNGEE in the germline V gene. How the authors handled the data: Nucleated cell number was recorded as an estimate derived from reference gene primer amplification. Data came from immunoSEQ multiplex PCR; TCRdb stores just in-frame clones and leaves some out. V and J calls and clone size follow that table, whereas D and trimming were derived from the DNA. The sample holds roughly 160,000 clones, about 87% seen once. The V call is TRBV9, the J call TRBJ2-3, with 12 bases fitting TRBD1. This clonotype originated in a man aged 55 to 70 with acute or convalescent COVID-19. The sample was peripheral blood. The CDR3: CASRGGQGAGDTQYF. Written as DNA, the CDR3 is TGTGCCAGCAGAGGGGGACAGGGGGCAGGGGATACGCAGTATTTT. Combining the CDR3 with reference TRBV9 and TRBJ2-3 gives the whole variable domain DSGVTQTPKHLITATGQRVTLRCSPRSGDLSVYWYQQSLDQGLQFLIQYYNGEERAKGNILERFSAQQFPDLHSELNLSSLELGDSALYFCASRGGQGAGDTQYFGPGTRLTVL.